Presented here are 21 T cell receptor beta chains from one specimen sequenced in a study of beta chain features in type 1 diabetes. The sequenced template was cDNA made from the entire isolated RNA. The table came from immunoSEQ multiplex PCR; TCRdb's copy has only in-frame clones and leaves some out. The data hold some 150,000 clones, with around 10% observed a single time. The sample comprised central memory CD4+ T cells from blood. Source of these receptors: a man aged 18 to 29 in good health.

This clone has more than one count but fewer than ten. The chain links TRBV7-8 to TRBJ2-1, with D tentatively TRBD2 (5 bases). Germline CDR1 reads SGHVS; CDR2 reads FQNEAQ. The length of the CDR3 is 15 residues. Trimming left V 1 base short and J 8 bases short, with 15 bases between. CDR3: CASSLGSQRAHEQFF. CDR3 nucleotides: TGTGCCAGCAGCTTAGGTAGCCAGAGGGCACATGAGCAGTTCTTC.

This clone occurred a few times. The rearrangement uses TRBV19 and TRBJ2-2; D might be TRBD1 (6 bases). This CDR3 has 17 residues. Germline CDR1 LNHDA, CDR2 SQIVND (reference sequence). V dropped 4 bases and J dropped 4 bases, with 19 bases sitting between them. The CDR3 bases are TGTGCCAGTAGTACCCTATTTACGGGACAACGCACCGGGGAGCTGTTTTTT. Translated, it gives CASSTLFTGQRTGELFF. Complete variable domain (other parts from reference TRBV19 and TRBJ2-2): DGGITQSPKYLFRKEGQNVTLSCEQNLNHDAMYWYRQDPGQGLRLIYYSQIVNDFQKGDIAEGYSVSREKKESFPLTVTSAQKNPTAFYLCASSTLFTGQRTGELFFGEGSRLTVL.

Here the CDR3 reads CASSHPRISGANVLTF. The CDR3 coding sequence is TGTGCCAGCAGCCACCCCCGGATCTCTGGGGCCAACGTCCTGACTTTC. This chain links TRBV9 with TRBJ2-6; no definite D call. CDR1 is SGDLS, CDR2 YYNGEE, per germline. With 4 bases removed from V and 0 bases from J, the gap between germline ends came to 11 bases. The CDR3 length is 16 residues.

This clone was observed at least ten times. J is TRBJ1-2 and V is TRBV13; tentatively, D is TRBD1 (6 bases). Germline CDR1 reads PRHDT; CDR2 reads FYEKMQ (reference sequence). V lost 5 bases to trimming and J lost 4 bases, with 11 bases between them. The CDR3 is 13 amino acids. The CDR3 loop is CASSDGQTYGYTF. The CDR3 coding sequence is TGTGCCAGCAGCGATGGACAGACCTATGGCTACACCTTC.

The rearrangement uses TRBV5-1 and TRBJ2-5; no clear D gene. The V gene's germline CDR1 is SGHRS and CDR2 YFSETQ. The CDR3 contains 12 residues. V dropped 4 bases and J dropped 4 bases, with 8 bases sitting between them. Here the CDR3 reads CASSGDGETQYF. The DNA of the CDR3 is TGCGCCAGCAGCGGGGATGGAGAGACCCAGTACTTC.

The table lists this clone with many counts. The chain recombines TRBV7-9 with TRBJ2-4, with a weak D call TRBD2 (6 bases). The CDR3 loop spans 17 amino acids. The germline V gene has CDR1 SEHNR and CDR2 FQNEAQ (reference sequence). V was trimmed by 1 base and J by 0 bases, leaving 13 bases between them. The CDR3 loop is CASSLGRDAVAKNIQYF. The CDR3, as DNA: TGTGCCAGCAGCTTAGGGCGGGACGCAGTAGCCAAAAACATTCAGTACTTC.

This clone came up a few times. The genes are TRBV4-3 and TRBJ1-1; D is possibly TRBD1 (5 bases). This CDR3 is 14 amino acids long. Germline values: CDR1 LGHNA, CDR2 YSLEER. The ends were cut back, 4 bases at V and 2 bases at J, with 11 bases in the middle. CDR3 sequence: CASSPPDRNTEAFF. CDR3 nucleotides: TGCGCCAGCAGCCCTCCAGACAGAAACACTGAAGCTTTCTTT.

This clone was observed a few times. The J gene is TRBJ2-7, the V gene TRBV28, with D possibly TRBD1 on 6 matching bases. The CDR3 is 13 residues long. The V gene lost 8 bases and the J gene lost 7 bases, with 18 bases spanning the gap. Germline loops: CDR1 MDHEN, CDR2 SYDVKM. The CDR3 loop reads CASGTTKPPEQYF. The CDR3 DNA reads TGTGCCAGCGGGACAACTAAACCCCCGGAGCAGTACTTC. Full variable domain (missing parts from reference TRBV28 and TRBJ2-7): DVKVTQSSRYLVKRTGEKVFLECVQDMDHENMFWYRQDPGLGLRLIYFSYDVKMKEKGDIPEGYSVSREKKERFSLILESASTNQTSMYLCASGTTKPPEQYFGPGTRLTVT.

This clone was detected only a few times. Other DNA sequences within the sample encode an identical CDR3. The rearrangement uses TRBV7-2 and TRBJ1-1, with D possibly TRBD1 on 6 matching bases. V was trimmed by 3 bases and J by 1 base, leaving 12 bases between them. The germline gives CDR1 SGHTA, CDR2 FQGNSA. The CDR3 sequence is 15 residues long. CDR3 bases: TGTGCCAGCAGCTTGCGTACAGGGACGAACACTGAAGCTTTCTTT. Translating it yields CASSLRTGTNTEAFF.

This clone occurred a few times. This rearrangement joins TRBV6-5 to TRBJ2-7; 10 bases are a match to TRBD2. The CDR3 loop spans 16 amino acids. J was trimmed by 3 bases and V by 2 bases; bases with no gene match: 7. Germline V gene data show CDR1 as MNHEY and CDR2 as SVGAGI. The CDR3 sequence is CASSYPVAGGRYEQYF. The CDR3 nucleotides read TGTGCCAGCAGTTACCCGGTAGCGGGGGGACGCTACGAGCAGTACTTC.

The sample holds a few counts of this clone. The chain has TRBV7-2 and TRBJ2-1; D remains ambiguous. The CDR3 is made up of 13 amino acids. CDR1 is SGHTA, CDR2 FQGNSA, per germline. V gave up 1 base and J gave up 5 bases, with 6 bases separating them. The CDR3 reads CASSLVTNNEQFF. The DNA for the CDR3 is TGTGCCAGCAGCTTAGTCACTAACAATGAGCAGTTCTTC.

This chain uses TRBV11-3 with TRBJ2-3; weak D call: TRBD2 (5 bases). V was trimmed by 5 bases and J by 6 bases, leaving 21 bases between them. The germline V gene encodes CDR1 SGHNT and CDR2 YENEEA. The CDR3 is made up of 16 amino acids. The DNA for the CDR3 is TGTGCCAGCAGCGCCGGGGTGAGGTTCCTCCCCGATACGCAGTATTTT. It yields the protein CASSAGVRFLPDTQYF.

The chain recombines TRBV5-1 with TRBJ1-1, with D unclear. The CDR3 consists of 15 residues. Germline loops: CDR1 SGHRS, CDR2 YFSETQ. The V end was cut by 0 bases, the J end by 2 bases, with 11 bases between. For the CDR3, the DNA is TGCGCCAGCAGCTTGGGTAAAACATCTAACACTGAAGCTTTCTTT. It specifies CASSLGKTSNTEAFF.

A few counts support this clone. The chain recombines TRBV9 with TRBJ2-7; weak D call: TRBD2 (5 bases). V lost 4 bases and J lost 0, with 14 bases in between. Germline CDR1 is SGDLS and CDR2 is YYNGEE. The CDR3 sequence is 15 residues long. The chain's CDR3 is CASSPWTGSSYEQYF. The CDR3, as DNA: TGTGCCAGCAGCCCGTGGACGGGGAGCTCCTACGAGCAGTACTTC.

There are a few counts of this clone. The V and J genes are TRBV9 and TRBJ2-7; TRBD1 matches 7 bases. Germline CDR1 reads SGDLS; CDR2 reads YYNGEE. J gave up 6 bases and V 4 bases, and 10 bases lay outside the gene matches. This CDR3 spans 14 amino acids. The DNA for the CDR3 is TGTGCCAGCAGCCCCGTAGGACAGGCTCGCGAGCAGTACTTC. This encodes CASSPVGQAREQYF.

On this clone itself: Within the sample, other DNA sequences also encode this same CDR3. The genes are TRBV29-1 and TRBJ1-2; 9 bases map to TRBD1. The CDR3 is 12 residues long. CDR1 is SQVTM and CDR2 is ANQGSEA in the germline V gene. V lost 4 bases to trimming and J lost 8 bases; unmatched junction nucleotides: 5. The CDR3 DNA follows: TGCAGCGTTGCACAGGGGGCTGGCGGCTACACCTTC. Its translation: CSVAQGAGGYTF.

The chain carries TRBV6-6 and TRBJ2-1, with unresolved D. V was cut by 8 bases and J by 1 base, with 15 bases left in between. This CDR3 is built from 15 residues. Germline lookup yields CDR1 MNHNY and CDR2 SVGAGI (reference sequence). The CDR3 DNA follows: TGTGCCAGCGGTCGCGAGACGCCTTCCTACAATGAGCAGTTCTTC. It yields the protein CASGRETPSYNEQFF.

This clone has more than one count but fewer than ten. The rearrangement links TRBV4-3 to TRBJ2-3; perhaps D is TRBD1 or TRBD2 (5 bases each). Trimming pared 3 bases from V and 2 bases from J, leaving 15 bases between. CDR1 is LGHNA and CDR2 is YSLEER in the germline V gene. The CDR3 runs to 16 residues. CDR3 residues: CASSQGPPAATDTQYF. In DNA, the CDR3 is TGCGCCAGCAGCCAGGGACCCCCAGCGGCCACAGATACGCAGTATTTT.

Only a few counts were recorded for this clone. The V gene is TRBV6-5, the J gene TRBJ2-7; 9 positions match TRBD1. V was pared by 7 bases and J by 4 bases, with 8 bases of the junction left unmatched. The CDR3 contains 14 residues. Germline lookup yields CDR1 MNHEY and CDR2 SVGAGI. CDR3 DNA: TGTGCCAGCACTCCTCCGGGACAGGGTTACGAGCAGTACTTC. It translates to CASTPPGQGYEQYF.

The chain employs TRBV4-3 and TRBJ2-1, with 11 bases fitting TRBD2. Germline V lookup: CDR1 LGHNA, CDR2 YSLEER. With V trimmed by 4 bases and J by 6 bases, 20 bases remained unmatched. This CDR3 contains 20 residues. The CDR3 sequence is CASSLYLTGPGTSGTNEQFF. CDR3 in DNA: TGCGCCAGCAGCCTTTACTTGACAGGGCCCGGGACTAGCGGAACCAATGAGCAGTTCTTC.

The V gene is TRBV9, the J gene TRBJ2-3; 9 bases agree with TRBD2. This CDR3 has 15 residues. Germline V gene data show CDR1 as SGDLS and CDR2 as YYNGEE. V lost 5 bases and J lost 1; bases outside the gene matches: 5. The CDR3 region has the DNA TGTGCCAGCAGTCAAAGCGGGGGGCGCACAGATACGCAGTATTTT. Amino acids: CASSQSGGRTDTQYF.